This T cell receptor beta chain was captured in a study of identical twins. This CDR3 region has 14 residues. Germline CDR1 is SGHTA and CDR2 is FQGTGA. Between the trimmed V and J ends, which lost 2 bases and 1 base, there was a span of 8 bases. A single record per CDR3 protein comes from TCRdb applying MiXCR to the 5' RACE reads. The top ten clones hold approximately 4.3% of a sample with about 730,000 distinct CDR3 sequences, around 21% of them seen once. The data also belong to a second study, concerning T cells expressing NK-cell markers. That paper states: Sorting in several experiments was restricted by an anti-gamma-delta TCR antibody to alpha-beta TCR T cells.

The chain combines TRBV7-3 with TRBJ1-1; no clear D. The TCR originated in a woman between 18 and 29 years old in good health. The sequenced sample was PBMCs. CDR3 sequence: CASSLQSQNTEAFF. The CDR3, as DNA: TGTGCCAGCAGCTTACAAAGCCAGAACACTGAAGCTTTCTTT.